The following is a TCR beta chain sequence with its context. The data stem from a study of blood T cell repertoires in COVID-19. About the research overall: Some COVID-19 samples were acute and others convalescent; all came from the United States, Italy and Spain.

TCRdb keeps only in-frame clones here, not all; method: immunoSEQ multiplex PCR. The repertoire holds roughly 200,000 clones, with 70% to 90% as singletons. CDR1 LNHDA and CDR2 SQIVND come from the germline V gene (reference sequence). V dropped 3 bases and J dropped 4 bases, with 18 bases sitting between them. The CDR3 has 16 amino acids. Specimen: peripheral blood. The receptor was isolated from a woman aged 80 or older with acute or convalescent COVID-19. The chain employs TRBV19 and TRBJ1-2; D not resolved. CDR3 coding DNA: TGTGCCAGTAGTATTTTGGTGACACACATGCCCTATGGCTACACCTTC. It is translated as CASSILVTHMPYGYTF.